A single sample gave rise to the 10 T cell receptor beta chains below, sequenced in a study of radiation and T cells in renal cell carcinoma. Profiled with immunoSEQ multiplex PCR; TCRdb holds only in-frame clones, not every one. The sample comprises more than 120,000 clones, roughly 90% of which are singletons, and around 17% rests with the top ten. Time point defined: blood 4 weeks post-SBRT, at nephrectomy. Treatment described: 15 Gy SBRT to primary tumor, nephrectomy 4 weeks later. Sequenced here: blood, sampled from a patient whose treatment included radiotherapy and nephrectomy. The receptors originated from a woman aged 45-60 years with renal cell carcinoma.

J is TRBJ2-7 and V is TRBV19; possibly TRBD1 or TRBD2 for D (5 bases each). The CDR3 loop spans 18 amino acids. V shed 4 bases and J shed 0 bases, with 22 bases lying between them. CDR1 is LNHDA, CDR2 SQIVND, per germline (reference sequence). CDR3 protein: CASSRRTRLYYASYEQYF. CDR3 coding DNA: TGTGCCAGTAGTAGACGGACACGACTATATTACGCCTCCTACGAGCAGTACTTC.

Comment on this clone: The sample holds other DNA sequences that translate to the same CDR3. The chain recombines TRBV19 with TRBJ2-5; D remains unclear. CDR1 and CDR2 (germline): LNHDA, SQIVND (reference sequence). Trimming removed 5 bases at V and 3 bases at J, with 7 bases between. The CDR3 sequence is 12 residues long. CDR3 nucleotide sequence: TGTGCCAGTAGTCGAGCAGAAGAGACCCAGTACTTC. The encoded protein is CASSRAEETQYF.

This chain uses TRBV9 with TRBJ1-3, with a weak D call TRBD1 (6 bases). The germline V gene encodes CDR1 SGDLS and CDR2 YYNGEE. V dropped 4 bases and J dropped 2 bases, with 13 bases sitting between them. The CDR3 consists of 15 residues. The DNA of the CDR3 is TGTGCCAGCAGCCTAGGGACAACCGCTGGAAACACCATATATTTT. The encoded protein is CASSLGTTAGNTIYF.

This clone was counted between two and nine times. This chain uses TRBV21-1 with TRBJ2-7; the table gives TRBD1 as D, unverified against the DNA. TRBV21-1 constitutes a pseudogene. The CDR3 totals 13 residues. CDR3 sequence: CASMGQSSYEQYF. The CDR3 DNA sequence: TGTGCCAGCATGGGACAGAGCTCCTACGAGCAGTACTTC.

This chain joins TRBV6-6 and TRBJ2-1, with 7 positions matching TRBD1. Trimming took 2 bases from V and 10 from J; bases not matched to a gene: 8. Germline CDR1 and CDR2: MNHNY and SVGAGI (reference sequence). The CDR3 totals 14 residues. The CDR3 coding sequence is TGTGCCAGCAGTTACCACGGAAGGGGACAGGAGCAGTTCTTC. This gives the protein CASSYHGRGQEQFF.

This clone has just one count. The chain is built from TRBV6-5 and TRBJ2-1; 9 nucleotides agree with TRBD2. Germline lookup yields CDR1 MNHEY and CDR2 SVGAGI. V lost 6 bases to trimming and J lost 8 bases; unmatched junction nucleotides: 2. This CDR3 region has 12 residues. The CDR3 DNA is TGTGCCAGCAGGCGGACTAGCGATGAGCAGTTCTTC. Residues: CASRRTSDEQFF.

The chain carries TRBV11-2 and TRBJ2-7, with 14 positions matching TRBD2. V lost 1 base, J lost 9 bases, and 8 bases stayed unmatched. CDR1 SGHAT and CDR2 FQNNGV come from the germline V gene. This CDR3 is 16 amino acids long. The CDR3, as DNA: TGTGCCAGCAGCTTAGTTCTGACTAGCGGGAGGGCCGCGCAGTACTTC. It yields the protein CASSLVLTSGRAAQYF. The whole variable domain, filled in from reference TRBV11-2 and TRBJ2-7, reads EAGVAQSPRYKIIEKRQSVAFWCNPISGHATLYWYQQILGQGPKLLIQFQNNGVVDDSQLPKDRFSAERLKGVDSTLKIQPAKLEDSAVYLCASSLVLTSGRAAQYFGPGTRLTVT.

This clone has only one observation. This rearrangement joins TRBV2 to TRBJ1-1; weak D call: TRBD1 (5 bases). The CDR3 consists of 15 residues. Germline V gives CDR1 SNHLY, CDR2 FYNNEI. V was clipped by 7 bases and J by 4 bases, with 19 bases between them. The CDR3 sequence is CASIRPTGASTEAFF. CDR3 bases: TGTGCCAGCATCCGACCAACTGGGGCGTCCACTGAAGCTTTCTTT.

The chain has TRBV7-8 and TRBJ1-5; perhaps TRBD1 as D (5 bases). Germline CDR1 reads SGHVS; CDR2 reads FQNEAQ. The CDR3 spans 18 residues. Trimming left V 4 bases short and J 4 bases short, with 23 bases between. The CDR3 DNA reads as TGTGCCAGCAGCTCATATATGACCCGCAGGGCGGGTAATCAGCCCCAGCATTTT. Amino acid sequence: CASSSYMTRRAGNQPQHF. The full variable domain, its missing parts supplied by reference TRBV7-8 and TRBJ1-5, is GAGVSQSPRYKVAKRGQDVALRCDPISGHVSLFWYQQALGQGPEFLTYFQNEAQLDKSGLPSDRFFAERPEGSVSTLKIQRTQQEDSAVYLCASSSYMTRRAGNQPQHFGDGTRLSIL.

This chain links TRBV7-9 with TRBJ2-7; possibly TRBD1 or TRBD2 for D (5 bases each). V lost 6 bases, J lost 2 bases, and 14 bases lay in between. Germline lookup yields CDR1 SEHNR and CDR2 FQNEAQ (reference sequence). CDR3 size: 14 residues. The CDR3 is CASSPTGTTYEQYF. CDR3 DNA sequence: TGTGCCAGCAGTCCTACCGGGACGACCTACGAGCAGTACTTC.